This is a list of T cell receptor beta chains from one sample in a study of blood T cell repertoires in COVID-19. Assay: immunoSEQ multiplex PCR; the TCRdb copy retains only in-frame clones and omits some. The table shows 350,000 to 450,000 clones, with 85% occurring only once. Sequencing was carried out using peripheral blood. Receptors were obtained from a woman aged 18-35 years with acute or convalescent COVID-19. Both conserved end residues are part of each CDR3. D genes are given only for firm matches. A clone size is listed for some rows: how often the clone was seen (once, few, many), or a class if it is expanded.

D gene	clone size	J gene	V gene	CDR3 DNA	CDR3 protein
-	-	TRBJ2-7	TRBV25-1	TGTGCCAGCAGTGATGGGAGGGAGCAGTACTTC	CASSDGREQYF
-	-	TRBJ2-2	TRBV7-3	TGTGCCAGCAGTTCGACGGGCACCGGGGAGCTGTTTTTT	CASSSTGTGELFF
-	-	TRBJ2-1	TRBV14	TGTGCCAGCAGCCAGAAGGGGATTAGAGAGCAGTTCTTC	CASSQKGIREQFF
-	-	TRBJ1-5	TRBV28	TGTGCCAGCAGCTGGGACATAAGCAATCAGCCCCAGCATTTT	CASSWDISNQPQHF
TRBD1	-	TRBJ2-7	TRBV7-9	TGTGCCAGCAGGTCCACCTCGGGACAGAACTCCTACGAGCAGTACTTC	CASRSTSGQNSYEQYF
TRBD2	few	TRBJ2-7	TRBV4-1	TGCGCCAGCAGCCAAGGTCCCGGGGGGGGCTACGAGCAGTACTTC	CASSQGPGGGYEQYF
TRBD1	-	TRBJ1-2	TRBV11-2	TGTGCCAGCAGCGCCCGACAGGGGGCGAAAGGCTCGAACTATGGCTACACCTTC	CASSARQGAKGSNYGYTF
TRBD1	-	TRBJ2-2	TRBV7-9	TGTGCCAGCAGCTCGAGGGATAGACAGGGGACGAACACCGGGGAGCTGTTTTTT	CASSSRDRQGTNTGELFF
-	-	TRBJ1-3	TRBV19	TGTGCCAGTAAAGTGAGACCAGGACTTAAGGAAAACACCATATATTTT	CASKVRPGLKENTIYF
-	-	TRBJ2-7	TRBV28	TGTGCCAGCAGCCGCGGAAGCTCCTACGAGCAGTACTTC	CASSRGSSYEQYF
-	-	TRBJ2-7	TRBV24-1	TGTGCCACCAGTGATTTGAAACAGGATAACACCTACGAGCAGTACTTC	CATSDLKQDNTYEQYF
-	-	TRBJ2-7	TRBV15	TGTGCCACCAGCAGCAAACTGTACTCCTACGAGCAGTACTTC	CATSSKLYSYEQYF
TRBD2	-	TRBJ2-5	TRBV5-1	TGCGCCACCGGACGGGAGGGCCGGGAGACCCAGTACTTC	CATGREGRETQYF
-	-	TRBJ1-1	TRBV30	TGTGCCTGGAGTGTACGGGTGGGTGAAGCTTTCTTT	CAWSVRVGEAFF
TRBD2	-	TRBJ2-5	TRBV6-1	TGTGCCAGCAGTGAATCCGCGGGGGGGGGAGAGACCCAGTACTTC	CASSESAGGGETQYF
-	-	TRBJ1-6	TRBV19	TGTGCCAGTACGACAGGATATAATTCACCCCTCCACTTT	CASTTGYNSPLHF
-	-	TRBJ1-6	TRBV5-6	TGTGCCAGCAGCTTTGGGAGTTCACCCCTCCACTTT	CASSFGSSPLHF
TRBD2	-	TRBJ2-3	TRBV28	TGTGCCAGCTTCCCGACCGGGACTAGCGGGAGTCTTGATACGCAGTATTTT	CASFPTGTSGSLDTQYF